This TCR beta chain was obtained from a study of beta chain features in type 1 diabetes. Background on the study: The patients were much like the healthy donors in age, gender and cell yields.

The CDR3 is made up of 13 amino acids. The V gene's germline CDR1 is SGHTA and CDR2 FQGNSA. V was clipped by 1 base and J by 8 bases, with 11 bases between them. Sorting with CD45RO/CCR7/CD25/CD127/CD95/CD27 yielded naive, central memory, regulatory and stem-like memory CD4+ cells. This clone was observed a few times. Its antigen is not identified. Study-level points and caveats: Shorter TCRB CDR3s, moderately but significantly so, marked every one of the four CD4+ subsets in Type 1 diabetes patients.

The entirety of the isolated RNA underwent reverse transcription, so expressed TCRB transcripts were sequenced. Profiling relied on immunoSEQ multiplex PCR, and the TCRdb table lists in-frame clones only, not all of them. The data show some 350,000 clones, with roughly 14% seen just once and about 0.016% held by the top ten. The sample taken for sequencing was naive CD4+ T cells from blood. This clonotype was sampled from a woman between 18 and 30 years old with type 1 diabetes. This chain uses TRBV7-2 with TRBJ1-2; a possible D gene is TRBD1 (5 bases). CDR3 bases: TGTGCCAGCAGCTTAGTTGTCAGGGCCGGCTACACCTTC. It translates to CASSLVVRAGYTF.